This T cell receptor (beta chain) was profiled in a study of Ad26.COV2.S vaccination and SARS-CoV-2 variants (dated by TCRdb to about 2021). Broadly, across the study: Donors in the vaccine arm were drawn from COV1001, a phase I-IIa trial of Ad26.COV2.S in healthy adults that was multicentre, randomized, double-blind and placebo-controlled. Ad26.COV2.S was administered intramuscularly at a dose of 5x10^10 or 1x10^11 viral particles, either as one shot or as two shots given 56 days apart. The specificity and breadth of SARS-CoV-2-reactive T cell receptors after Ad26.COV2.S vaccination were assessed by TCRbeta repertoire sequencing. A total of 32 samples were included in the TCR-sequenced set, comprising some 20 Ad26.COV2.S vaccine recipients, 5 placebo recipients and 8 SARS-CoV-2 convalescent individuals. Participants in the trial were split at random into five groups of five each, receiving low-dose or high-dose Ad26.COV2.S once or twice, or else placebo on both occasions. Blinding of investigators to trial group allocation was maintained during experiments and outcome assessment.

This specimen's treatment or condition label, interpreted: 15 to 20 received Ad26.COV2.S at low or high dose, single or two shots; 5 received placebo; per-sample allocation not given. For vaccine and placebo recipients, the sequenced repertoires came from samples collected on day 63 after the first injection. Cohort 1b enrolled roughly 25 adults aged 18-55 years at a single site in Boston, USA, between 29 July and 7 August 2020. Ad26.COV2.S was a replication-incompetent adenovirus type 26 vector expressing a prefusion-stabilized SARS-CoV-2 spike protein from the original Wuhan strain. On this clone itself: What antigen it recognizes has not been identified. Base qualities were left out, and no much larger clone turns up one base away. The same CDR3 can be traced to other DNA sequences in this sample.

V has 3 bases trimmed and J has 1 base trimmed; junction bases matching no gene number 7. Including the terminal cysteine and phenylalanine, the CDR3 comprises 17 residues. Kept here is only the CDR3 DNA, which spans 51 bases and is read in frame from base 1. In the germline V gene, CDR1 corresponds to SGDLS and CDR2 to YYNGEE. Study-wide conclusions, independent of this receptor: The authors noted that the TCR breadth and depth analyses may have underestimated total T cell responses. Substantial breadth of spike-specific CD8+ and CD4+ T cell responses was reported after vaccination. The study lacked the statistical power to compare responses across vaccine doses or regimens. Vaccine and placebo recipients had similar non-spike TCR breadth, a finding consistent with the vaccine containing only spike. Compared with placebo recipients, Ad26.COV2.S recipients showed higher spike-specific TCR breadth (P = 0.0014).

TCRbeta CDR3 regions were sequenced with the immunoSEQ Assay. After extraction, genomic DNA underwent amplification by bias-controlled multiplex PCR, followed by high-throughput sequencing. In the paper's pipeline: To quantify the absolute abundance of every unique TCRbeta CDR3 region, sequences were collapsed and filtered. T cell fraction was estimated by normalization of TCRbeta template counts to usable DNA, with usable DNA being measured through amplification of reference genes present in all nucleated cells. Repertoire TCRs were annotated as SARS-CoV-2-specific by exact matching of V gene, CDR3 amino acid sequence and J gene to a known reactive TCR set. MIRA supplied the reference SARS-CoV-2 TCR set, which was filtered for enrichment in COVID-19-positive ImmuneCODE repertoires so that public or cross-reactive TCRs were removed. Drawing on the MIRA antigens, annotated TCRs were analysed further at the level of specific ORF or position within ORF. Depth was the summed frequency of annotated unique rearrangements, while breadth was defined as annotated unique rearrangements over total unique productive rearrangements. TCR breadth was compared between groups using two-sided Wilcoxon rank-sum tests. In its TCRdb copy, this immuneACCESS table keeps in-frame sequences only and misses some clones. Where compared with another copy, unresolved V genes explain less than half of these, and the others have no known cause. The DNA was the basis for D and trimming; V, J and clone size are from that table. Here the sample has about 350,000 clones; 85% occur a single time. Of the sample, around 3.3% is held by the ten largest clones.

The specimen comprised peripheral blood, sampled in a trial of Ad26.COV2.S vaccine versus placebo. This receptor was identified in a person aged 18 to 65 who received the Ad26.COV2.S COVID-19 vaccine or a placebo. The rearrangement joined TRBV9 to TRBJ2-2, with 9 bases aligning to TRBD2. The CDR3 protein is CASSGPAGGRNTGELFF. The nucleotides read TGTGCCAGCAGCGGGCCAGCGGGGGGCCGGAACACCGGGGAGCTGTTTTTT.